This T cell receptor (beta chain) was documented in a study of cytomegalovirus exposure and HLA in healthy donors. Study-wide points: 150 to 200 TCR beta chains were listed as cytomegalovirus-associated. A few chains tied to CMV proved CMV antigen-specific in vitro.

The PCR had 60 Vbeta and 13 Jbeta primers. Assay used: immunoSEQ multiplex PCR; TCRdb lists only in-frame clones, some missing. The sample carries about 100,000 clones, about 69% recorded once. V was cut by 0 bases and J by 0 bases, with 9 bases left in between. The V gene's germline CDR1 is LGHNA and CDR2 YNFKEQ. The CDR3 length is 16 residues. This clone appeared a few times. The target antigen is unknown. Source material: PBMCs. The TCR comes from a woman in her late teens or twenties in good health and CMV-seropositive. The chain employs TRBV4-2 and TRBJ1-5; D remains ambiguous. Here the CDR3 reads CASSQDSDYSNQPQHF. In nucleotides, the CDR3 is TGTGCCAGCAGCCAAGACAGCGACTATAGCAATCAGCCCCAGCATTTT.